This TCR beta chain was retrieved from a study of regulatory T cells in long-lasting Graves disease (dated by TCRdb to the early 2020s). Notes on the research overall: In the newly diagnosed Graves' disease group, patients had been taking antithyroid drugs for less than 3 months. Persistent Graves' disease patients were compared with newly diagnosed Graves' disease patients by peripheral blood TCR sequencing and RNA sequencing. The study was registered as a clinical trial and conducted in China. A total of about 33 samples underwent TCR sequencing, from around 13 patients with persistent Graves' disease and roughly 20 patients with newly diagnosed Graves' disease.

The cysteine opens and the phenylalanine closes a CDR3 of 15 amino acids. Only the CDR3 part of the read is kept: 45 bases, read in frame from the first base. Trimming costs V 8 bases and J 1 base, and their ends lie 17 bases apart. From the germline V gene, CDR1 is MNHNS and CDR2 is SASEGT. This clonotype has a handful of counts. This clone's antigen is unknown. Base quality data are lacking; no much larger clone is found one base away. The library was generated by multiplex PCR. TCRdb records Illumina HiSeq 4000 as the sequencer. TCR beta libraries were built with iRepertoire HTBI primers and Arm-PCR amplification of CDR3 regions. Before sequencing, the PCR products underwent gel purification. For the original study's pipeline: Across samples, 60 to 75 TRBV and 15 or so TRBJ segments were identified and used for gene usage analysis of CDR3 amino acid clonotypes. Filtered high-quality paired reads were merged into contigs using COPE and FqMerger. BLAST was used to align contigs to IMGT TRBV, TRBD and TRBJ reference genes, with CDR3 defined following IMGT. Clonotypes above 0.1% frequency were classified as highly expanded clones. Shannon entropy was used to measure repertoire diversity, and the Gini coefficient was used to measure V-J evenness. Public clonotypes were defined as clonotypes shared by more than one individual. TCRdb handled the public reads itself, with Q25 trimming in fastp and clone calling in MiXCR, and kept productive beta chains. Identical CDR3 protein sequences are pooled into one entry, listed with their most common genes and DNA. TCRdb assigned the V and J calls; the authors' analysis was not used. The sample table shows 360,000 or so distinct CDR3 sequences, and 16% are seen once. The top ten hold 25% to 30% of the sample.

The time point label, read with the paper, signifies: newly diagnosed GD, antithyroid drugs for less than 3 months. For both TCR sequencing and RNA sequencing, RNA was extracted from PBMCs using TRIzol. Graves' disease was diagnosed according to American Thyroid Association guidelines. Patients for the study were recruited at an endocrinology department in Xi'an, China. Each patient gave about 8.1 milliliters of peripheral blood, collected in an EDTA anticoagulant tube. PBMCs were isolated by Ficoll Paque Plus density gradient separation without further T cell sorting. An Agilent 2100 Bioanalyzer and agarose gel were used to check RNA quality, while a NanoDrop 2000 measured RNA concentration. Study-wide conclusions, independent of this receptor: The authors noted that the small sample size was a limitation that may lower accuracy. Compared with newly diagnosed patients, persistent Graves' disease patients had lower TCR Shannon entropy and fewer highly expanded clones, which suggests clonal expansion. Patients with persistent disease shared more public clonotypes (about 2,500) than newly diagnosed patients did (more than 900). TRBV28, TRBJ1-2 and TRBJ2-5 were preferentially used in persistent disease, while TRBV20-1 and TRBJ2-1 were favored in newly diagnosed disease. Because the primary lesion, thyroid tissue, could not be accessed, the study looked at peripheral blood alone. Sequencing and analysis were restricted to the TCR beta chain.

This same sample was also taken into another study, of T cells in Graves' hyperthyroidism and ophthalmopathy. As described in the second report: Stable Graves' hyperthyroidism was defined as the absence of progression to ophthalmopathy over 18 months of follow-up. The hyperthyroidism patients were between 18 and 65 years old and newly diagnosed, with a disease duration of less than 2 months. The study excluded patients with uncontrolled infections, other autoimmune diseases, pregnancy or lactation. Diagnoses relied on clinical symptoms, serum thyroxine and TRAb, thyroid ultrasound and orbital computed tomography. The first round of RT-PCR for the TCR CDR3 was performed with the HTBI primer set and the Qiagen OneStep RT-PCR kit. Blood samples also contained most of the expanded thyroid clonotypes (frequency above 0.001), which suggests that blood repertoires may reflect thyroid immune responses. A 13 V-J signature model separated ophthalmopathy from stable hyperthyroidism, with approximately 86% sensitivity and approximately 81% specificity in cross-validation and 80%/75% in testing. In validation, the model predicted progression to ophthalmopathy a median of around 6.5 months before onset, with roughly 70% sensitivity and 72.22% specificity. To identify TCR V-J signatures that set the groups apart, the researchers used a discovery cohort of about a hundred patients, made up of roughly 40 with Graves' ophthalmopathy and about 55 with stable Graves' hyperthyroidism. An independent validation cohort of some 18 hyperthyroidism patients and approximately 15 patients who later progressed to ophthalmopathy tested prospective prediction of ophthalmopathy. For training and testing, the 100 or so patients in the discovery cohort were randomly divided in a 7:3 ratio. The study also compared thyroid tissue and blood T-cell repertoires from five or six Graves' hyperthyroidism patients. Once sampling was done, hyperthyroidism patients were given methimazole at a starting dose of 30 mg daily, whereas ophthalmopathy patients were given high-dose intravenous methylprednisolone. A second multiplex PCR round built the libraries, followed by size selection and purification. Paired-end sequencing of the libraries was performed with 100 bp reads on an Illumina HiSeq2000. Raw data were processed with SOAPnuke, discarding reads with adapters, uncalled bases, mean Phred below 15, or no exact constant-primer or identifier match. High-quality paired reads were merged with COPE v1.2.5, and unique nucleotide sequences were defined as clonotypes. MiTCR v1.1 was used to align clonotypes to the IMGT TRBV, TRBD and TRBJ reference segments. The analysis was restricted to V-J combinations with a frequency above 0.0001, which together covered 99.2% of the repertoires. A TCS score was defined as the ratio between F50 (clonal expansion) and ExV (chaos), using BLOSUM62-based TCRdist between CDR3 peptides within each V-J. Welch's t-statistics and random forest reduced 500 to 650 V-J features to 13, which were used in a naive Bayes classifier (R e1071). Sample size was not statistically predetermined, and blinding of investigators to group allocation was not performed. The paper reports TCR Vbeta CDR3 sequencing of over 130 peripheral blood samples: under 45 ophthalmopathy, 70 to 85 hyperthyroidism and around 17 progressor patients.

This TCR derives from a man in his forties with Graves disease. Donor details come from another sample of the same person, matched by shared clones. Sample: peripheral blood mononuclear cells (PBMCs), taken at new diagnosis, from a patient treated with antithyroid drugs. The rearranged segments are TRBV6-1 and TRBJ1-2; the D region possibly corresponds to TRBD1 (6 bases align). The CDR3 protein is CASWGPTGINYGYTF. The sequenced DNA is TGTGCCAGCTGGGGACCAACAGGGATTAACTATGGCTACACCTTC.